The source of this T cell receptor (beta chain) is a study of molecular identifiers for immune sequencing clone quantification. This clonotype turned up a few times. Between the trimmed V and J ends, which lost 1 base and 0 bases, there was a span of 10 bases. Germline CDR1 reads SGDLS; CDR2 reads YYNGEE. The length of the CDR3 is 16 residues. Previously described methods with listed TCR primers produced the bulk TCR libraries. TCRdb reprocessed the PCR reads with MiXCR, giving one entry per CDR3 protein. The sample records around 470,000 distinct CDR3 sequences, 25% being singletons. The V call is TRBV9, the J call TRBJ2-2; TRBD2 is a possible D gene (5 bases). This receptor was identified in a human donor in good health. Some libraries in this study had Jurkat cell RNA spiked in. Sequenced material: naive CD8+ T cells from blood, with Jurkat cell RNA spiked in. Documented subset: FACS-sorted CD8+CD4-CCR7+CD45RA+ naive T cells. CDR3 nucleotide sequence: TGTGCCAGCAGCGTAACGGGGATGGCGAACACCGGGGAGCTGTTTTTT. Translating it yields CASSVTGMANTGELFF.